This TCR beta chain comes out of a study of T cell responses to AZD1222 COVID-19 vaccine. Regarding this clone: The antigen is unknown.

TCRdb's copy holds only in-frame clones and misses some; the assay was immunoSEQ multiplex PCR. The data hold about 110,000 clones, with around nine tenths observed a single time. Trimming cost V 0 bases and J 8 bases; bases outside gene matches: 13. Germline V gives CDR1 SGHDT, CDR2 YYEEEE. This CDR3 contains 16 residues. Whole-study findings and limits: Researchers took repertoire samples only after the peak T cell response had come. Clonal diversity was possibly underestimated, and white British individuals and females predominated among donors. CD4 TCRs linked to vaccination spanned spike, dominating at 160-218 and 743-854.

This TCR was sampled from an adult who received the AZD1222 COVID-19 vaccine. Material: peripheral blood, obtained 28 days after the second AZD1222 dose. V usage is TRBV5-6 and J usage is TRBJ1-2; 7 bases are a match to TRBD1. The CDR3 loop is CASSLGQGDFVGGYTF. CDR3 bases: TGTGCCAGCAGCTTGGGACAGGGCGATTTTGTTGGCGGCTACACCTTC.